This T cell receptor (beta chain) came from a study of OX40 agonist ivuxolimab in advanced cancers. Generated by immunoSEQ multiplex PCR, the TCRdb table keeps only in-frame clones and is missing some. This sample carries 25,000 to 30,000 clones, about 90% of them seen once, and the ten largest clones take 13% to 15%. CDR3 length: 15 residues. Looked up from germline, CDR1 is MNHEY and CDR2 is SVGAGI. Germline trimming cut 6 bases from V and 2 bases from J; bases unmatched to any gene: 6. The sequence derives from an adult with an advanced solid tumor such as melanoma, head and neck, liver or kidney cancer. Sequences were derived from CD4+ or CD8+ T cells sorted from blood, sampled in a trial of the OX40 agonist ivuxolimab. The chain combines TRBV6-5 with TRBJ2-1, with 8 bases matching TRBD1. The CDR3 coding sequence is TGTGCCAGCAGCAAGGACAGGGTAACCTACAATGAGCAGTTCTTC. It encodes CASSKDRVTYNEQFF.